The entry that follows covers one TCR beta chain sequence. Its antigen is not identified. This entry comes from a study of shared clonotypes between healthy human individuals. Overall study context: Two female and a few male donors aged 18 to 49 were enrolled.

Data came from immunoSEQ multiplex PCR; TCRdb stores just in-frame clones and leaves some out. The table has fewer than 1.4 million clones, around 78% seen once. General study results and limits: About 5% was the fraction of naive CD4 clonotypes found shared across four donors.

This CDR3 spans 14 amino acids. Trimming removed 0 bases from V and 6 bases from J, with 9 bases in between. CDR1 and CDR2 (germline): KGHSH, LQKENI. The clonotype originates from a man between 18 and 29 years old in good health. Some clones in this sample may be carry-over from other donors' samples. J is TRBJ2-1 and V is TRBV18, with D hard to call. The specimen sequenced was memory CD4+ T cells from PBMCs. The subset denotes: CD45RA-negative fraction. CDR3 amino acids: CASSPPSLGNEQFF. The CDR3, as DNA: TGTGCCAGCTCACCACCGAGCTTAGGCAATGAGCAGTTCTTC.